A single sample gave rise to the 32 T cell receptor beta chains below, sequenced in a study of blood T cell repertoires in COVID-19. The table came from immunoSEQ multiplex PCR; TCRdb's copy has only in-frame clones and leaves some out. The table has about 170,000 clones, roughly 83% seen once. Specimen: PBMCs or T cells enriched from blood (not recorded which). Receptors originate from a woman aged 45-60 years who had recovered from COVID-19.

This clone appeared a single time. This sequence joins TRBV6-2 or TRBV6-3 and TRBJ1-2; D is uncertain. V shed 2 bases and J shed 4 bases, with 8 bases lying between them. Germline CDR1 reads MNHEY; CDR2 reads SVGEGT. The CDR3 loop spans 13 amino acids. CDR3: CASSYTQAYGYTF. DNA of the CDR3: TGTGCCAGCAGTTACACCCAAGCCTATGGCTACACCTTC.

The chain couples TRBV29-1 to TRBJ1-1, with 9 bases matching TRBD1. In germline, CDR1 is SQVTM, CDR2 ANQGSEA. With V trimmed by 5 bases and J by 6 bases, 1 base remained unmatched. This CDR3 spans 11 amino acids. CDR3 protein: CSVTGGSEAFF. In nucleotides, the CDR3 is TGCAGCGTTACAGGGGGCTCTGAAGCTTTCTTT.

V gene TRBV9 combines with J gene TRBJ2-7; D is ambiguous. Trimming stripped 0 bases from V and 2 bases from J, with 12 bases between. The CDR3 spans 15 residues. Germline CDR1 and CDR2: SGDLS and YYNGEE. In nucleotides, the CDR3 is TGTGCCAGCAGCGTAGGTCTCGGTCCCGCCTACGAGCAGTACGTC. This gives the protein CASSVGLGPAYEQYV.

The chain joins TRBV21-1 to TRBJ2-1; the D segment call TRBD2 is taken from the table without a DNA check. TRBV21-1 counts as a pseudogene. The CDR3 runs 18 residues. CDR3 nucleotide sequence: TGTGCCAGCAGCAAAGTCTGGTGGGGAGATTCATCATACAATGAGCAGTTCTTC. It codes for CASSKVWWGDSSYNEQFF.

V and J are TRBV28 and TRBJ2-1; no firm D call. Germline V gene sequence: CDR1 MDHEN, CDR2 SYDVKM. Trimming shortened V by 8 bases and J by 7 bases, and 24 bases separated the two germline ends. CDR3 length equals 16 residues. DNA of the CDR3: TGTGCCAGCGGCACTCCCCCCCAGGTTTCTCGGAATGAGCAGTTCTTC. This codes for CASGTPPQVSRNEQFF.

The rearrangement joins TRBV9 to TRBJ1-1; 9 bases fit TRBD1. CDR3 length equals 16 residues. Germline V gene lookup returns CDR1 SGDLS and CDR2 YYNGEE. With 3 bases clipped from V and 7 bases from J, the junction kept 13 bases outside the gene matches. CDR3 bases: TGTGCCAGCAGCGAGGGTGGTGGGGACAGGGATAGTGAAGCTTTCTTT. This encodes CASSEGGGDRDSEAFF.

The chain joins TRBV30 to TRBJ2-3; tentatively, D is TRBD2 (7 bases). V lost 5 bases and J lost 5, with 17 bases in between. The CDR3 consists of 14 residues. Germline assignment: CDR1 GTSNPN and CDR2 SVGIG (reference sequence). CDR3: CAWAGGGSRDTQYF. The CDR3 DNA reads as TGTGCCTGGGCAGGCGGGGGCTCTAGAGATACGCAGTATTTT.

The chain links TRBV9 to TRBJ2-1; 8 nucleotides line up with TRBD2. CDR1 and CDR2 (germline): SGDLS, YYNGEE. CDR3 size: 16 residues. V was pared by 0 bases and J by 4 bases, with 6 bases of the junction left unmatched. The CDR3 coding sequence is TGTGCCAGCAGCGTAGGCAATAGCGGGAATTACAATGAGCAGTTCTTC. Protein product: CASSVGNSGNYNEQFF.

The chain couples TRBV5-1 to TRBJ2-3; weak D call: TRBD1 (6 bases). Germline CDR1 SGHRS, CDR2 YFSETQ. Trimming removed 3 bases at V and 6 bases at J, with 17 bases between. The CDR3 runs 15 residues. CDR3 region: CASSWYDGQRDTQYF. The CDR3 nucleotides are TGCGCCAGCAGCTGGTACGACGGACAGAGGGATACGCAGTATTTT.

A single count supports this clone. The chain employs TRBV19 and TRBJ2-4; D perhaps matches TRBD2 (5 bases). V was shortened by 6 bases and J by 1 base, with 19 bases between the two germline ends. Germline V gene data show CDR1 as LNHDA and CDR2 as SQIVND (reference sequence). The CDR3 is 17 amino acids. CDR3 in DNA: TGTGCCAGTAGCGGGAAAATAGGGTCAGCGGCCAAAAACATTCAGTACTTC. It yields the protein CASSGKIGSAAKNIQYF.

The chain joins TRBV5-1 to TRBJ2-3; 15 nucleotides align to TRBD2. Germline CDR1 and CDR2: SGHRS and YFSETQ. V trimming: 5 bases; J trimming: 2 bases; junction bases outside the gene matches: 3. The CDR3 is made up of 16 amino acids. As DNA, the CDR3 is TGCGCCAGCAGAGGGACTAGCGGGGGGTACACAGATACGCAGTATTTT. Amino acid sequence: CASRGTSGGYTDTQYF.

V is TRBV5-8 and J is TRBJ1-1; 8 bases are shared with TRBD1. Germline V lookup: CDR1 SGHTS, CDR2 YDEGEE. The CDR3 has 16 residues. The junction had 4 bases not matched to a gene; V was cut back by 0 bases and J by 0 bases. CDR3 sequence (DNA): TGTGCCAGCAGCTTGGTCAGGGGGCAGTTGAACACTGAAGCTTTCTTT. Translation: CASSLVRGQLNTEAFF. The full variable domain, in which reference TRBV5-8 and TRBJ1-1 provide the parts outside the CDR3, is EAGVTQSPTHLIKTRGQQATLRCSPISGHTSVYWYQQALGLGLQFLLWYDEGEERNRGNFPPRFSGRQFPNYSSELNVNALELEDSALYLCASSLVRGQLNTEAFFGQGTRLTVV.

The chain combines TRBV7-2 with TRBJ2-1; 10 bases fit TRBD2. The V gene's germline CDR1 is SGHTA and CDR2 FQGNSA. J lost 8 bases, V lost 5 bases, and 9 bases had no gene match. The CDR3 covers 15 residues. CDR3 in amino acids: CASSHTSGVADEQFF. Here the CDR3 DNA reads TGTGCCAGCAGCCACACTAGCGGGGTCGCCGATGAGCAGTTCTTC.

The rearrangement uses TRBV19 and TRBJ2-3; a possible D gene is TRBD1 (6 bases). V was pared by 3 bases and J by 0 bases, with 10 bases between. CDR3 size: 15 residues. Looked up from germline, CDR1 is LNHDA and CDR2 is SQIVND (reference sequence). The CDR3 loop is CASSIQGISTDTQYF. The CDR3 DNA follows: TGTGCCAGTAGTATTCAGGGGATTAGCACAGATACGCAGTATTTT.

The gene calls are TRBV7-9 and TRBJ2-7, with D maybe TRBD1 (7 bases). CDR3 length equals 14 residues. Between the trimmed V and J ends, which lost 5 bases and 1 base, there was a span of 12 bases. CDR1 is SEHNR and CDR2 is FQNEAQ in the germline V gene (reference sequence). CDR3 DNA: TGTGCCAGCAGCCCCCAGGGGGGATCCTACGAGCAGTACGTC. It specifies CASSPQGGSYEQYV.

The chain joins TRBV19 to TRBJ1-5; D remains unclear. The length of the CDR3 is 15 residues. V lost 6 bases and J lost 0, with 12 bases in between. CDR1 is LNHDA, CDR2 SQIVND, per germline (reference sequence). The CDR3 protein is CASRTTRISNQPQHF. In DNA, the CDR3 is TGTGCCAGTAGGACGACTCGAATTAGCAATCAGCCCCAGCATTTT. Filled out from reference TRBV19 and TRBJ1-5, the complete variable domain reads DGGITQSPKYLFRKEGQNVTLSCEQNLNHDAMYWYRQDPGQGLRLIYYSQIVNDFQKGDIAEGYSVSREKKESFPLTVTSAQKNPTAFYLCASRTTRISNQPQHFGDGTRLSIL.

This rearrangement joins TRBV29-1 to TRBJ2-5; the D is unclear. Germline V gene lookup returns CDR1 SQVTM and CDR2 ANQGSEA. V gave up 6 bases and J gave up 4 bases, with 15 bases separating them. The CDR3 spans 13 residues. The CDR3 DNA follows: TGCAGCGTCTACGACTGGTCGGGAGAGACCCAGTACTTC. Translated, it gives CSVYDWSGETQYF.

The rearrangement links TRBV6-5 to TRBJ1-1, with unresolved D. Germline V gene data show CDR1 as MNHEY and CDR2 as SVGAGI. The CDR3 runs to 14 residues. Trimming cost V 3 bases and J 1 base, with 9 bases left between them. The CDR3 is CASSYEAANTEAFF. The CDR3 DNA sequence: TGTGCCAGCAGTTATGAGGCAGCGAACACTGAAGCTTTCTTT.

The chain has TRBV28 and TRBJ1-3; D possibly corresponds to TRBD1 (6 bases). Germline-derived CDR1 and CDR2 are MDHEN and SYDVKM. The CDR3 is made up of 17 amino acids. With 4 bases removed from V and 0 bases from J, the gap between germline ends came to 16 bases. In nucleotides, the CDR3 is TGTGCCAGCAGTTCCGGGACATACCAAGGCTCTGGAAACACCATATATTTT. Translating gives CASSSGTYQGSGNTIYF.

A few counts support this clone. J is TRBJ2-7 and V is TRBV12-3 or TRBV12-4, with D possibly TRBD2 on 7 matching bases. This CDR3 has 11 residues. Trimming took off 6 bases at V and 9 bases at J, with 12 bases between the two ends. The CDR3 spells CASSLGGAQYV. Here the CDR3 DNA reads TGTGCCAGCAGCTTGGGGGGGGCGCAGTACGTC.

CDR3 sequence reads: CASPCRCYNSPLHF. The CDR3 region has the DNA TGCGCCAGCCCGTGCAGGTGCTATAATTCACCCCTCCACTTT. This rearrangement joins TRBV4-1 to TRBJ1-6; no clear D. Trimming pared 8 bases from V and 3 bases from J, leaving 11 bases between. The CDR3 has 14 residues. Germline loops: CDR1 MGHRA, CDR2 YSYEKL.

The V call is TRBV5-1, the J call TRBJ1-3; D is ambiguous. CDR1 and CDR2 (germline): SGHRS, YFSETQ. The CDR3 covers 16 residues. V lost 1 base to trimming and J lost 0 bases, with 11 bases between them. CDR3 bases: TGCGCCAGCAGCTTGAACCCTAACCTCTCTGGAAACACCATATATTTT. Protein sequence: CASSLNPNLSGNTIYF. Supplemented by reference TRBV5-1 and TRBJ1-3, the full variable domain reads KAGVTQTPRYLIKTRGQQVTLSCSPISGHRSVSWYQQTPGQGLQFLFEYFSETQRNKGNFPGRFSGRQFSNSRSEMNVSTLELGDSALYLCASSLNPNLSGNTIYFGEGSWLTVV.

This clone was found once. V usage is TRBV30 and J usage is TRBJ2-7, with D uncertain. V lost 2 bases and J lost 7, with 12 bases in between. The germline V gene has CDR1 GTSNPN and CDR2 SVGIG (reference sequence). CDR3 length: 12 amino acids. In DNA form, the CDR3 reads TGTGCCTGGAGTCTCGGCCTCGGGGAGCAGTACGTC. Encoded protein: CAWSLGLGEQYV.

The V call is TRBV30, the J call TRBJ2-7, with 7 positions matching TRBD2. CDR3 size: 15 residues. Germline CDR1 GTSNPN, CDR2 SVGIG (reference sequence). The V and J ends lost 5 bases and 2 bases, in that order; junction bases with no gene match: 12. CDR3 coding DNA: TGTGCCTGGGCCCGGGGTTCTAGCGGAGCCTACGAGCAGTACGTC. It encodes CAWARGSSGAYEQYV.

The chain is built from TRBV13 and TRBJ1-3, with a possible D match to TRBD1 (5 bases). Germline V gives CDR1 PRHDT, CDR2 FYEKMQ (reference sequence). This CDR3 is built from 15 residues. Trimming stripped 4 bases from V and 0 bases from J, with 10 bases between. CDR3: CASSSWGGSGNTIYF. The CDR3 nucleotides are TGTGCCAGCAGCTCATGGGGCGGCTCTGGAAACACCATATATTTT.

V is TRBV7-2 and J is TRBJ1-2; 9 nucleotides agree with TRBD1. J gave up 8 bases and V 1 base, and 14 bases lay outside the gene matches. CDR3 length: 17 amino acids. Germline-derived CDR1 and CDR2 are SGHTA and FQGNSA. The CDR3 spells CASSLGGQGRRAGGYTF. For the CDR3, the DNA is TGTGCCAGCAGCTTAGGCGGACAGGGGCGGCGCGCAGGGGGCTACACCTTC.

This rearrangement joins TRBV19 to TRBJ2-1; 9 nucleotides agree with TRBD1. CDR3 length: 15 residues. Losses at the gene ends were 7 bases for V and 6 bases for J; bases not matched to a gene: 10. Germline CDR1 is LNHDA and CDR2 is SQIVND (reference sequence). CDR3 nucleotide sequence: TGTGCCAGTAAATCCGGACAGGGGAGAGGCAATGAGCAGTTCTTC. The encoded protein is CASKSGQGRGNEQFF.

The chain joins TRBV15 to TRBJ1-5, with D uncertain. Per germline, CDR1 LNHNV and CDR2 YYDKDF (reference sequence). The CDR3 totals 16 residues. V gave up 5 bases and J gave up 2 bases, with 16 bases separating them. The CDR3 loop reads CATSQQRVGGNQPQHF. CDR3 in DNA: TGTGCCACCAGCCAGCAGAGAGTCGGGGGCAATCAGCCCCAGCATTTT.

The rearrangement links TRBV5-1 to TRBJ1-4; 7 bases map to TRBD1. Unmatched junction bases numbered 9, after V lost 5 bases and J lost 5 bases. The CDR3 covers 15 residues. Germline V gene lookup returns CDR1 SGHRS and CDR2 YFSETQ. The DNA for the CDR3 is TGCGCCAGCAGGATGAACAGGGGTTCGAATGAAAAACTGTTTTTT. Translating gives CASRMNRGSNEKLFF.

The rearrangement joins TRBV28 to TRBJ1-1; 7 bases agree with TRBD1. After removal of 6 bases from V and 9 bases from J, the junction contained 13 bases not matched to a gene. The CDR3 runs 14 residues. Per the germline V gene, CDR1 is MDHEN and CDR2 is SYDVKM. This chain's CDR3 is CASSRPLQGRKAFF. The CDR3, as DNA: TGTGCCAGCAGCCGACCTTTACAGGGGAGGAAAGCTTTCTTT. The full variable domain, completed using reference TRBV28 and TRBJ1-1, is DVKVTQSSRYLVKRTGEKVFLECVQDMDHENMFWYRQDPGLGLRLIYFSYDVKMKEKGDIPEGYSVSREKKERFSLILESASTNQTSMYLCASSRPLQGRKAFFGQGTRLTVV.

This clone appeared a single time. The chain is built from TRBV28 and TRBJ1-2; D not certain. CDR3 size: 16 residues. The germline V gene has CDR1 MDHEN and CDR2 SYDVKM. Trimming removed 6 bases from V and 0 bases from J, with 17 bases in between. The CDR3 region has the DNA TGTGCCAGCAGCCGAACCTCGGGTCTAGCTAACTATGGCTACACCTTC. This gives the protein CASSRTSGLANYGYTF.

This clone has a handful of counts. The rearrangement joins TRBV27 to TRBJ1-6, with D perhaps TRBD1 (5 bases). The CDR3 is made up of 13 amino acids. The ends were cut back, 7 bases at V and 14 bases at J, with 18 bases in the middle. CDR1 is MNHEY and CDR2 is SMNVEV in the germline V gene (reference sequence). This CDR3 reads CASTGGDASALHF. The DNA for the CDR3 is TGTGCCAGCACCGGGGGGGACGCATCGGCCCTCCACTTT.